The 19 T cell receptor beta chains in this list originate from one sample, sequenced in a study of CD4 T cells in relation to SARS-CoV-2 and coronaviruses. Using immunoSEQ multiplex PCR, the repertoire was profiled, and TCRdb retains in-frame clones only, with some absent. The sample shows some 30,000 clones, 75% to 80% of them seen only once. The unexposed donors gave CD4+ T cells in about 2011-2018, prior to COVID-19. Isolation of CD4+ T cells took place after approximately eleven days in culture. Antigen specificity for these receptors is unknown. Sequenced: CD4+ T cells from PBMCs, cultured in vitro. These receptors were taken from a human donor in good health.

The chain couples TRBV5-5 to TRBJ2-3; 15 nucleotides agree with TRBD2. V trimming: 4 bases; J trimming: 7 bases; junction bases outside the gene matches: 7. The CDR3 runs 16 residues. Germline lookup yields CDR1 SGHKS and CDR2 YYEKEE (reference sequence). CDR3 nucleotides: TGTGCCAGCAGCCATTGGACTAGCGGGAGGGACAATACGCAGTATTTT. Translation: CASSHWTSGRDNTQYF.

The chain joins TRBV19 to TRBJ2-3, with D perhaps matching TRBD2 (5 bases). Trimming left V 5 bases short and J 5 bases short, with 11 bases between. This CDR3 has 13 residues. Germline V gene data show CDR1 as LNHDA and CDR2 as SQIVND (reference sequence). The CDR3 region has the DNA TGTGCCAGTAGTCCCGGGATGGGAGATACGCAGTATTTT. The encoded protein is CASSPGMGDTQYF.

The chain is built from TRBV6-2 or TRBV6-3 and TRBJ2-7, with D possibly matching TRBD2 (5 bases). Germline V gene data show CDR1 as MNHEY and CDR2 as SVGEGT. The CDR3 is 20 amino acids. V was clipped by 0 bases and J by 6 bases, with 30 bases between them. For the CDR3, the DNA is TGTGCCAGCAGTTACTCGATAGGGCAGTCAGTTGGACTCATTTCTACCGAGCAGTACTTC. Translating gives CASSYSIGQSVGLISTEQYF.

This clone was recorded a few times. The chain recombines TRBV5-1 with TRBJ2-2; D not certain. CDR3 size: 17 residues. Per the germline V gene, CDR1 is SGHRS and CDR2 is YFSETQ. The ends were cut back, 1 base at V and 4 bases at J, with 17 bases in the middle. CDR3 DNA: TGCGCCAGCAGCTTGAACTCAGGCCACCTAAGCACCGGGGAGCTGTTTTTT. It encodes CASSLNSGHLSTGELFF.

This chain links TRBV10-3 with TRBJ2-1; TRBD2 matches at 13 bases. V shed 4 bases and J 0 bases; nucleotides not matched to a gene: 3. CDR1 and CDR2 from the germline V gene are ENHRY and SYGVKD. This CDR3 has 17 residues. In nucleotides, the CDR3 is TGTGCCATCAGTGCACGGACTAGCGGGGGCTCCTACAATGAGCAGTTCTTC. Translated: CAISARTSGGSYNEQFF.

The genes are TRBV3-1 (or the pseudogene TRBV3-2) and TRBJ1-5; D is unresolved. This CDR3 is 14 amino acids long. Trimming pared 5 bases from V and 5 bases from J, leaving 13 bases between. Per germline, CDR1 LGHDT and CDR2 YNNKEL (reference sequence). The CDR3 bases are TGTGCCAGCAGCGAAGGACCCAGCGATCAGCCCCAGCATTTT. Translated, it gives CASSEGPSDQPQHF.

CDR3 loop: CASGTSWDREEAFF. The CDR3 region has the DNA TGTGCCAGCGGAACTTCCTGGGACAGGGAGGAAGCTTTCTTT. The chain couples TRBV25-1 to TRBJ1-1; 9 bases fit TRBD1. There are 14 residues in the CDR3. After removal of 8 bases from V and 8 bases from J, the junction contained 12 bases not matched to a gene. CDR1 is MGHDK and CDR2 is SYGVNS in the germline V gene. Variable domain in full (rest from reference TRBV25-1 and TRBJ1-1): EADIYQTPRYLVIGTGKKITLECSQTMGHDKMYWYQQDPGMELHLIHYSYGVNSTEKGDLSSESTVSRIRTEHFPLTLESARPSHTSQYLCASGTSWDREEAFFGQGTRLTVV.

V is TRBV29-1 and J is TRBJ1-2, with D possibly being TRBD1 (6 bases). Between the trimmed V and J ends, which lost 3 bases and 7 bases, there was a span of 15 bases. Germline assignment: CDR1 SQVTM and CDR2 ANQGSEA. This CDR3 comprises 13 residues. The CDR3 is CSVEQTGGSGYTF. CDR3 nucleotide sequence: TGCAGCGTTGAGCAGACAGGAGGTAGTGGCTACACCTTC.

This sequence joins TRBV4-3 and TRBJ1-2; TRBD1 matches 7 bases. With V trimmed by 4 bases and J by 8 bases, 10 bases remained unmatched. The CDR3 sequence is 14 residues long. Germline V gene lookup returns CDR1 LGHNA and CDR2 YSLEER. CDR3 nucleotides: TGCGCCAGCAGCCCCGACCAGGGGGGTAGGGGCTACACCTTC. Its protein is CASSPDQGGRGYTF.

The J gene is TRBJ2-7, the V gene TRBV19, with a tentative D call TRBD1 (5 bases). The CDR3 runs to 15 residues. Germline lookup yields CDR1 LNHDA and CDR2 SQIVND (reference sequence). The germline V and J ends were trimmed by 2 bases and 0 bases, with 11 bases remaining between them. CDR3 in amino acids: CASSIMWGSSYEQYF. Here the CDR3 DNA reads TGTGCCAGTAGTATAATGTGGGGCAGCTCCTACGAGCAGTACTTC.

This chain uses TRBV19 with TRBJ2-7; TRBD2 might be the D (7 bases). Trimming cost V 4 bases and J 3 bases, with 13 bases left between them. Germline V gene sequence: CDR1 LNHDA, CDR2 SQIVND (reference sequence). The CDR3 runs 14 residues. This CDR3 is CASSNAGAYYEQYF. In nucleotides, the CDR3 is TGTGCCAGTAGTAATGCGGGGGCTTACTACGAGCAGTACTTC. The whole variable domain, remainder taken from reference TRBV19 and TRBJ2-7, is DGGITQSPKYLFRKEGQNVTLSCEQNLNHDAMYWYRQDPGQGLRLIYYSQIVNDFQKGDIAEGYSVSREKKESFPLTVTSAQKNPTAFYLCASSNAGAYYEQYFGPGTRLTVT.

The gene calls are TRBV9 and TRBJ2-1; TRBD2 agrees at 9 bases. The CDR3 spans 15 residues. V shed 0 bases and J 7 bases; nucleotides not matched to a gene: 5. CDR1 and CDR2 from the germline V gene are SGDLS and YYNGEE. The CDR3 DNA is TGTGCCAGCAGCGTAGATAGCGGGAGAGGGAATGAGCAGTTCTTC. Protein: CASSVDSGRGNEQFF.

The chain couples TRBV6-2 or TRBV6-3 to TRBJ1-5; a weak D match, TRBD1 (5 bases). This CDR3 region has 14 residues. Germline assignment: CDR1 MNHEY and CDR2 SVGEGT. Trimming took 6 bases from V and 3 from J, leaving 12 bases between them. The CDR3: CASSPGGDNQPQHF. CDR3 DNA sequence: TGTGCCAGCAGCCCCGGGGGGGACAATCAGCCCCAGCATTTT.

This clone occurred a few times. The DNA for the CDR3 is TGTGCCACCCAGCCCGGGACACTCGCCAATTCACCCCTCCACTTT. Translated, it gives CATQPGTLANSPLHF. The rearrangement links TRBV6-1 to TRBJ1-6; a possible D gene is TRBD1 (6 bases). Germline loops: CDR1 MNHNS, CDR2 SASEGT. This CDR3 has 15 residues. Trimming shortened V by 10 bases and J by 7 bases, and 20 bases separated the two germline ends.

The CDR3 DNA reads TGTGCCAGTAGTGGGCGCCGGTCCAATGAGCAGTTCTTC. It is translated as CASSGRRSNEQFF. The chain uses TRBV19 and TRBJ2-1; D not resolved. Trimming took 5 bases from V and 6 from J, leaving 11 bases between them. This CDR3 is 13 amino acids long. The germline CDR1 and CDR2 sequences are LNHDA and SQIVND (reference sequence).

This clone turned up a few times. This chain uses TRBV12-3 or TRBV12-4 with TRBJ2-2; D gene ambiguous. V lost 6 bases and J lost 7, with 9 bases in between. This CDR3 has 12 amino acids. The CDR3, as DNA: TGTGCCAGCAGACTCAAGGGCGGGGAGCTGTTTTTT. It yields the protein CASRLKGGELFF.

This chain connects TRBV10-1 to TRBJ2-5; D is undetermined. There are 12 residues in the CDR3. From germline, CDR1 is WNHNN and CDR2 SYGVQD (reference sequence). V was shortened by 4 bases and J by 3 bases, with 6 bases between the two germline ends. For the CDR3, the DNA is TGCGCCAGCAGTGCGGACGAAGAGACCCAGTACTTC. It yields the protein CASSADEETQYF.

This clone has more than one count but fewer than ten. The gene calls are TRBV29-1 and TRBJ1-1; no firm D call. The germline gives CDR1 SQVTM, CDR2 ANQGSEA. This CDR3 has 11 residues. The V end lost 5 bases, the J end lost 4 bases, and 8 bases lay between the germline ends. The CDR3 loop is CSVNGGTEAFF. The CDR3, as DNA: TGCAGCGTTAACGGAGGCACTGAAGCTTTCTTT.

Only a few counts were recorded for this clone. The V and J genes are TRBV4-1 and TRBJ2-7; 10 bases map to TRBD2. V shed 5 bases, J shed 3 bases, and the junction held 7 bases outside the gene matches. Per the germline V gene, CDR1 is MGHRA and CDR2 is YSYEKL. The CDR3 has 15 amino acids. CDR3 sequence (DNA): TGCGCCAGCAGCGCTTCCGGGACTAGCGACTACGAGCAGTACTTC. Translated: CASSASGTSDYEQYF.